A selection of T cell receptor beta chains follows, all from one sample in a study of CD8+ T cells in alopecia areata. Using immunoSEQ multiplex PCR, the repertoire was profiled, and TCRdb retains in-frame clones only, with some absent. The sample has more than 200,000 clones, 67% seen once. The specimen comprised CD4+ T cells sorted from blood, sampled at week 0. The receptors shown here come from a human donor with alopecia areata. Each CDR3 is given with its conserved first and last residue.

TRBJ2-7	TRBV6-6	CASRADRGRVYEQYF
TRBJ1-6	TRBV9	CASSFWDRYNSPLHF
TRBJ2-5	TRBV2	CASRDRQETQYF
TRBJ2-7	TRBV6-5	CASSYSGQGYEQYF
TRBJ1-1	TRBV29-1	CSSWDTEAFF
TRBJ2-3	TRBV5-1	CASSLFRQGVRTDTQYF
TRBJ2-5	TRBV7-9	CASSPRAGQETQYF
TRBJ1-1	TRBV19	CASTGQGKAEAFF
TRBJ2-3	TRBV5-1	CASSLETNADTQYF
TRBJ2-7	TRBV19	CASSGTGSYEQYF
TRBJ1-2	TRBV29-1	CSVVDRPYGYTF
TRBJ1-1	TRBV30	CAWEVWGLGTEAFF
TRBJ2-1	TRBV29-1	CSAGGRNEQFF
TRBJ1-6	TRBV7-8	CASQTGTANSPLHF
TRBJ1-1	TRBV29-1	CSVGREATEAFF
TRBJ2-1	TRBV13	CASVVGNSYNEQFF
TRBJ2-5	TRBV11-2	CASSDYVLQETQYF
TRBJ1-2	TRBV20-1	CSARGNGYTF
TRBJ2-7	TRBV6-6	CASSSGRTGIDEQYF
TRBJ1-1	TRBV15	CATSRVSGTGSTEAFF
TRBJ2-5	TRBV5-1	CASSPGQSAWETQYF
TRBJ2-5	TRBV5-4	CASSSVAGGHETQYF
TRBJ2-5	TRBV11-1	CASSLVIGETQYF
TRBJ1-2	TRBV30	CASGQGLHGYTF
TRBJ1-2	TRBV5-1	CASSSFDSYGYTF
TRBJ2-5	TRBV29-1	CSVPGRQNQETQYF
TRBJ1-2	TRBV29-1	CSAGTGGMYGYTF
TRBJ1-2	TRBV7-3	CASSPDGLLTADTF
TRBJ2-3	TRBV5-4	CASSLDGGQVDTQYF
TRBJ2-7	TRBV29-1	CSARDPPYEQYF
TRBJ2-1	TRBV4-1	CASSPGQNNEQFF
TRBJ2-3	TRBV30	CAWRGTSTQYF
TRBJ2-3	TRBV10-3	CAIGDSADTQYF
TRBJ1-3	TRBV9	CASSVGGQFISGNTIYF
TRBJ2-2	TRBV30	CAWSVDGLAVGTGELFF
TRBJ2-7	TRBV7-2	CASSPGNHYEQYF
TRBJ2-1	TRBV29-1	CSVDAGYEQFF
TRBJ2-4	TRBV5-6	CASSATQTLAKNIQYF
TRBJ2-3	TRBV7-2	CASRVGGTDTQYF
TRBJ1-6	TRBV30	CAWKRYNSPLHF
TRBJ2-3	TRBV29-1	CSVVALLANSDTQYF
TRBJ2-3	TRBV29-1	CSVQRGPSTDTQYF